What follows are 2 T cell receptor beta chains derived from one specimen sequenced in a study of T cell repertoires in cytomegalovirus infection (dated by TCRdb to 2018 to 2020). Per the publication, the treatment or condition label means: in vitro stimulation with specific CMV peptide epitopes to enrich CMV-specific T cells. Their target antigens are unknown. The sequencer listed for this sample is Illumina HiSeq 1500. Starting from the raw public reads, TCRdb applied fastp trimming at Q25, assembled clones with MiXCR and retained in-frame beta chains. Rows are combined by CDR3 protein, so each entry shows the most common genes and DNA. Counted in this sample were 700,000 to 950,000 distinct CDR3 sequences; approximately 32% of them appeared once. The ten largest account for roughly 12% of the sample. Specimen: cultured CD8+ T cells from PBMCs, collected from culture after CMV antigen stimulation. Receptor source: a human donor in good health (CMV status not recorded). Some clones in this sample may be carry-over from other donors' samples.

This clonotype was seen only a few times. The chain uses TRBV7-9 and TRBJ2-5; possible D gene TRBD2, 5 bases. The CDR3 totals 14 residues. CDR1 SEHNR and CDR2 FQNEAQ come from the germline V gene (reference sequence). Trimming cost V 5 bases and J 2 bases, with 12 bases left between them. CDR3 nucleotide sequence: TGTGCCAGCAGCGAACCGGGAACACAAGAGACCCAGTACTTC. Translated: CASSEPGTQETQYF.

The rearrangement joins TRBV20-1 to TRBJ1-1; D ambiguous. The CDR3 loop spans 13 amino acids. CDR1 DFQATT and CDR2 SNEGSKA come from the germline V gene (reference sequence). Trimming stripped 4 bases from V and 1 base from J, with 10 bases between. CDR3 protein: CSATGGRNTEAFF. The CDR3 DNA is TGCAGTGCTACGGGAGGTCGGAACACTGAAGCTTTCTTT.